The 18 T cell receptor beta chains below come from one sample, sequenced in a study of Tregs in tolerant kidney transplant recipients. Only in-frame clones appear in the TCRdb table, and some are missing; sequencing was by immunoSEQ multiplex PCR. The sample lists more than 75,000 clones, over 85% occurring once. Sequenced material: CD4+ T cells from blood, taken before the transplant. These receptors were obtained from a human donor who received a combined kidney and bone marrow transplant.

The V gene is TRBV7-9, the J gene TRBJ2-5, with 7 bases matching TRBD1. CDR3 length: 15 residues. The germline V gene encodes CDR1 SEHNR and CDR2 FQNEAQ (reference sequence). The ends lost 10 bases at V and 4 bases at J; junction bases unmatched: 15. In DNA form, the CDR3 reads TGTGCCACCTCGACAGGGCTATCGGAGTTAGAGACCCAGTACTTC. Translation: CATSTGLSELETQYF.

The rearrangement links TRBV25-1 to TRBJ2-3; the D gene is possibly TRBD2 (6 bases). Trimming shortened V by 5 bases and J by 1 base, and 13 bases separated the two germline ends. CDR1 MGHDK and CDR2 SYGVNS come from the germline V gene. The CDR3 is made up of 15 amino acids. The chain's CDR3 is CASSKPGLRTDTQYF. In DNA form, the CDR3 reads TGTGCCAGCAGTAAGCCGGGACTCCGCACAGATACGCAGTATTTT.

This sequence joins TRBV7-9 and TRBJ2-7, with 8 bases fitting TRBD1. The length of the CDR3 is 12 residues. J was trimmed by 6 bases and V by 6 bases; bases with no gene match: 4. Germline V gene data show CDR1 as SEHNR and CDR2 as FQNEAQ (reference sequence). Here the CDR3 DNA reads TGTGCCAGCAGTTCGACAGGGGTCGAGCAGTACTTC. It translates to CASSSTGVEQYF.

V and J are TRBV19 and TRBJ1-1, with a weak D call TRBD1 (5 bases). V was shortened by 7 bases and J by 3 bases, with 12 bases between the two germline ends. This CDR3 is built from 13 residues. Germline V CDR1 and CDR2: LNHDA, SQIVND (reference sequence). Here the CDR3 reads CASITGGYTEAFF. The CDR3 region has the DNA TGTGCCAGTATCACAGGAGGGTACACTGAAGCTTTCTTT.

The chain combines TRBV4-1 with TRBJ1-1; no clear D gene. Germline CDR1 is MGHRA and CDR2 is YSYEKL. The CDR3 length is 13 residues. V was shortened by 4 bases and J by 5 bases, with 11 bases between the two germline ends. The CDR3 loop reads CASSPGGRTEAFF. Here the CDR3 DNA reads TGCGCCAGCAGCCCGGGTGGGAGGACTGAAGCTTTCTTT.

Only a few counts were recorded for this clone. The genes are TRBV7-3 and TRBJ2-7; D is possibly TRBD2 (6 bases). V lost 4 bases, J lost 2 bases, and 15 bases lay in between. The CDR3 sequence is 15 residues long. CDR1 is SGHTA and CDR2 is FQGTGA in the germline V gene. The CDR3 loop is CASSSSGLLPYEQYF. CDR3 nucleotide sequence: TGTGCCAGCAGCTCCTCGGGACTCTTACCCTACGAGCAGTACTTC.

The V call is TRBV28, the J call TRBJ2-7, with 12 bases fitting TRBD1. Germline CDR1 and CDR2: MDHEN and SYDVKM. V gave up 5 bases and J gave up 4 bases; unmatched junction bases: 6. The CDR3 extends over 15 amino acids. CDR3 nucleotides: TGTGCCAGCAGTGTCCCGGGACAGGGGGCTTACGAGCAGTACTTC. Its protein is CASSVPGQGAYEQYF. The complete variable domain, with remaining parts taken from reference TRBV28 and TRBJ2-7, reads DVKVTQSSRYLVKRTGEKVFLECVQDMDHENMFWYRQDPGLGLRLIYFSYDVKMKEKGDIPEGYSVSREKKERFSLILESASTNQTSMYLCASSVPGQGAYEQYFGPGTRLTVT.

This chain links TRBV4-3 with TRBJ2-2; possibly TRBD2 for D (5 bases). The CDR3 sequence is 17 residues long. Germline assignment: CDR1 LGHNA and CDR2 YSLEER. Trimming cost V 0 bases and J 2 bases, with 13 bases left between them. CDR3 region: CASSQDLGVRNTGELFF. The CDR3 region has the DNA TGCGCCAGCAGCCAAGATCTCGGGGTCCGAAACACCGGGGAGCTGTTTTTT.

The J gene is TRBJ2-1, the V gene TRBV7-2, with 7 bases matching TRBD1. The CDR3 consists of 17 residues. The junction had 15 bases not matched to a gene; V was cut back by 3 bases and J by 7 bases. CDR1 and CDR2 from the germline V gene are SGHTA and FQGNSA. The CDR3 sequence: CASSFAFLDRIKNEQFF. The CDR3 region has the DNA TGTGCCAGCAGCTTCGCCTTCCTGGACAGGATCAAGAATGAGCAGTTCTTC.

The CDR3 DNA is TGTGCCAGCAGACCCCGGGAGGTCGGGTATGGCTACACCTTC. It translates to CASRPREVGYGYTF. The J gene is TRBJ1-2, the V gene TRBV7-2, with D unresolved. Germline V gene sequence: CDR1 SGHTA, CDR2 FQGNSA. V was shortened by 6 bases and J by 5 bases, with 16 bases between the two germline ends. This CDR3 contains 14 residues. Looking up the rest from reference TRBV7-2 and TRBJ1-2 gives the full variable domain: GAGVSQSPSNKVTEKGKDVELRCDPISGHTALYWYRQSLGQGLEFLIYFQGNSAPDKSGLPSDRFSAERTGGSVSTLTIQRTQQEDSAVYLCASRPREVGYGYTFGSGTRLTVV.

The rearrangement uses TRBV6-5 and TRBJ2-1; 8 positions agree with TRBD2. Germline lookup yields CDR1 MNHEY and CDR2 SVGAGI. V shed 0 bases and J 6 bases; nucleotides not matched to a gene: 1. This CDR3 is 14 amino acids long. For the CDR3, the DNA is TGTGCCAGCAGTTACTCTCTAGCGGGCAATGAGCAGTTCTTC. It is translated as CASSYSLAGNEQFF.

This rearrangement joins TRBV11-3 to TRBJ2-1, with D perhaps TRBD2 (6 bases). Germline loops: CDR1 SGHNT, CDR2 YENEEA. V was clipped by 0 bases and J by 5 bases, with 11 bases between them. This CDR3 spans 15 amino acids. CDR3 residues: CASSLDGGINNEQFF. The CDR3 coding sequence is TGTGCCAGCAGCTTAGATGGCGGGATTAACAATGAGCAGTTCTTC.

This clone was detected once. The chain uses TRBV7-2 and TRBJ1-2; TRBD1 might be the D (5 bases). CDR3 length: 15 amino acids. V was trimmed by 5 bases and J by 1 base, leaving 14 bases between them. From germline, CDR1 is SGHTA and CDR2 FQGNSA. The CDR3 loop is CASSPGGGFNYGYTF. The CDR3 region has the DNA TGTGCCAGCAGCCCTGGGGGAGGTTTTAACTATGGCTACACCTTC.

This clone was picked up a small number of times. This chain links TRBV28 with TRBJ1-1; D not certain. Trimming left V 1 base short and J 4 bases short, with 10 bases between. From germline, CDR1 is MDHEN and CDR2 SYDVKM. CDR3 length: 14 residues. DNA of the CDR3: TGTGCCAGCAGTTTATTCGCGAGGGCCACTGAAGCTTTCTTT. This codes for CASSLFARATEAFF.

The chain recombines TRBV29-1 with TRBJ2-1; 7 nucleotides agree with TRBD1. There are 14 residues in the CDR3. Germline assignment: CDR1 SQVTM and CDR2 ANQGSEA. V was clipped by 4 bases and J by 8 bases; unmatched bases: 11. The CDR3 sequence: CSVGDRAEMDEQFF. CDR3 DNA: TGCAGCGTTGGAGACAGGGCCGAAATGGATGAGCAGTTCTTC.

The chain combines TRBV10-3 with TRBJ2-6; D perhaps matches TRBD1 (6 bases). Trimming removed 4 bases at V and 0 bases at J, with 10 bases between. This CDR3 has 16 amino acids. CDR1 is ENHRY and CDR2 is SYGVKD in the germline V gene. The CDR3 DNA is TGTGCCATCAGTGCCCGGACAGACTCTGGGGCCAACGTCCTGACTTTC. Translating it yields CAISARTDSGANVLTF.

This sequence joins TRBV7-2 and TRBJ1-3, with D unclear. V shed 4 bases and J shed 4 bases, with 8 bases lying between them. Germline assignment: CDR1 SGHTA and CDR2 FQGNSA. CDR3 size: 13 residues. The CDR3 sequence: CASSSSEGNTIYF. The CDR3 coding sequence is TGTGCCAGCAGCTCCAGTGAAGGAAACACCATATATTTT.

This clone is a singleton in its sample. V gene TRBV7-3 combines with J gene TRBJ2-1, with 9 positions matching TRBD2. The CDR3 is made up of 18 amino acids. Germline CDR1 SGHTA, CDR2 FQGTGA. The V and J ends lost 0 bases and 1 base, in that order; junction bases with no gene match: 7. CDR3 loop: CASSLTGSGRKSYNEQFF. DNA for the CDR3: TGTGCCAGCAGCTTAACTGGTAGCGGGAGAAAGTCCTACAATGAGCAGTTCTTC.